Listed below are T cell receptor beta chains from one sample, sequenced in a study of graft-versus-host responses after intestinal transplantation. Some clones are missing from TCRdb's copy, which holds only in-frame ones; the method was immunoSEQ multiplex PCR. The sample has 30,000 to 45,000 clones, approximately 93% seen once; the top ten hold approximately 20%. The antigens of these receptors remain unknown. This specimen was unstimulated CD8+ T cells sorted from spleen or lymph node cells, taken before transplant. Receptors originate from a human donor who was the organ donor for an intestinal transplant. Each CDR3 is given with its conserved first and last residue. D genes are given only for firm matches. Only part of the rows carry a size: once, few, many, or a class if the clone is expanded.

len	abundance	d_gene	v_gene	j_gene	CDR3aa	CDR3nt
15	.	.	TRBV27	TRBJ2-7	CASSLSLASSYEQYF	TGTGCCAGCAGTTTATCTCTGGCTAGCTCCTACGAGCAGTACTTC
16	.	TRBD1	TRBV6-5	TRBJ2-2	CASSYKGAANTGELFF	TGTGCCAGCAGTTACAAGGGGGCGGCGAACACCGGGGAGCTGTTTTTT
13	.	.	TRBV5-1	TRBJ2-7	CASSLVILSEQYF	TGCGCCAGCAGCTTGGTTATATTAAGCGAGCAGTACTTC
18	.	.	TRBV6-1	TRBJ2-2	CASSEVVHFRENTGELFF	TGTGCCAGCAGTGAAGTGGTGCACTTTCGAGAAAACACCGGGGAGCTGTTTTTT
15	.	TRBD2	TRBV7-2	TRBJ2-5	CASSLAAVFPETQYF	TGTGCCAGCAGCCTAGCGGCGGTTTTCCCGGAGACCCAGTACTTC
13	.	.	TRBV5-4	TRBJ2-7	CASSLGREYEQYF	TGTGCCAGCAGCTTGGGGCGGGAATACGAGCAGTACTTC
14	.	.	TRBV19	TRBJ1-1	CASSPKGVRTEAFF	TGTGCCAGTAGCCCTAAAGGGGTCAGAACTGAAGCTTTCTTT
16	.	.	TRBV4-3	TRBJ2-6	CASSQDSDSGANVLTF	TGCGCCAGCAGCCAGGACAGCGACTCTGGGGCCAACGTCCTGACTTTC
14	.	.	TRBV6-5	TRBJ1-1	CASSPRSGHSEAFF	TGTGCCAGCAGCCCCCGGAGCGGCCACTCTGAAGCTTTCTTT
13	.	.	TRBV7-2	TRBJ2-5	CASSLDYQETQYF	TGTGCCAGCAGCTTGGACTATCAAGAGACCCAGTACTTC
19	once	.	TRBV4-2	TRBJ2-3	CASSQEWFPRTGGLDTQYF	TGTGCCAGCAGCCAAGAGTGGTTTCCCCGGACTGGGGGATTGGATACGCAGTATTTT
16	.	.	TRBV10-2	TRBJ2-7	CASSESKGLYSYEQYF	TGCGCCAGCAGTGAGTCGAAAGGCTTGTACTCCTACGAGCAGTACTTC
17	.	TRBD1	TRBV19	TRBJ1-2	CASSIGYWDRANYGYTF	TGTGCCAGTAGTATCGGGTATTGGGACAGGGCTAACTATGGCTACACCTTC
14	.	TRBD2	TRBV7-2	TRBJ2-1	CASSPGTSGNEQFF	TGTGCCAGCAGCCCCGGGACTAGCGGGAATGAGCAGTTCTTC
16	.	TRBD1	TRBV4-1	TRBJ2-7	CASSQEGTGSFGEQYF	TGCGCCAGCAGCCAAGAGGGGACAGGGTCCTTCGGGGAGCAGTACTTC
14	.	.	TRBV28	TRBJ2-7	CASSLPAGDYEQYF	TGTGCCAGCAGTTTACCTGCAGGAGACTACGAGCAGTACTTC
12	once	.	TRBV27	TRBJ2-2	CASSPLAGELFF	TGTGCCAGCAGTCCCCTCGCCGGGGAGCTGTTTTTT
13	.	.	TRBV29-1	TRBJ2-1	CSLTGRSYNEQFF	TGCAGCCTCACGGGACGCTCCTACAATGAGCAGTTCTTC
14	.	.	TRBV5-6	TRBJ2-7	CASSLDTFAYEQYF	TGTGCCAGCAGCTTGGACACTTTTGCCTACGAGCAGTACTTC
15	.	.	TRBV28	TRBJ2-7	CASSFGLSGDYEQYF	TGTGCCAGCAGTTTCGGGCTTAGCGGAGACTACGAGCAGTACTTC
15	.	.	TRBV5-5	TRBJ1-1	CASSFGAGRDAEAFF	TGTGCCAGCAGCTTTGGGGCAGGGCGGGACGCTGAAGCTTTCTTT
11	.	.	TRBV20-1	TRBJ2-7	CSAREGGGTYF	TGCAGTGCTAGAGAGGGAGGAGGGACGTACTTC
15	.	TRBD2	TRBV5-1	TRBJ2-1	CASSLVLAGGYEQFF	TGCGCCAGCAGCTTGGTTCTAGCGGGAGGGTATGAGCAGTTCTTC
14	.	TRBD1	TRBV7-6	TRBJ2-5	CASSLDRGLETQYF	TGTGCCAGCAGCTTGGACAGGGGGCTGGAGACCCAGTACTTC
18	.	.	TRBV7-9	TRBJ2-6	CASNELGQKPSGANVLTF	TGTGCCAGCAACGAATTGGGGCAGAAGCCCTCTGGGGCCAACGTCCTGACTTTC
12	once	.	TRBV30	TRBJ2-2	CAWRDNTGELFF	TGTGCCTGGAGGGACAACACCGGGGAGCTGTTTTTT
15	.	TRBD1	TRBV27	TRBJ2-3	CASSPRDRDTDTQYF	TGTGCCAGCAGTCCCCGGGACAGGGATACAGATACGCAGTATTTT
13	.	.	TRBV27	TRBJ2-7	CASRAPSSYEQYF	TGTGCCAGCAGGGCTCCGAGCTCCTACGAGCAGTACTTC
15	.	.	TRBV15	TRBJ1-1	CATSRDRMALTEAFF	TGTGCCACCAGCAGAGACCGCATGGCACTCACTGAAGCTTTCTTT
17	.	.	TRBV4-3	TRBJ2-5	CASSQDRNVGGGETQYF	TGCGCCAGCAGCCAAGATAGGAACGTTGGGGGTGGAGAGACCCAGTACTTC
16	.	TRBD2	TRBV4-1	TRBJ2-3	CASSQRLAGITDTQYF	TGCGCCAGCAGCCAGCGACTAGCGGGTATCACAGATACGCAGTATTTT
15	.	.	TRBV7-3	TRBJ2-3	CASSLGERTTDTQYF	TGTGCCAGCAGCTTGGGGGAACGAACCACAGATACGCAGTATTTT
14	.	TRBD1	TRBV7-9	TRBJ2-5	CASSSAGGRETQYF	TGTGCCAGCAGCTCGGCAGGGGGCCGGGAGACCCAGTACTTC
15	.	TRBD2	TRBV4-1	TRBJ2-7	CASSLRLAGVLEQYF	TGCGCCAGCAGCCTTCGACTAGCGGGAGTCCTCGAGCAGTACTTC
16	.	.	TRBV28	TRBJ2-3	CASSLTILWGTDTQYF	TGTGCCAGCAGTTTGACGATCCTTTGGGGGACAGATACGCAGTATTTT
14	once	.	TRBV28	TRBJ2-5	CASSYDKGQETQYF	TGTGCCAGCAGTTACGATAAGGGCCAAGAGACCCAGTACTTC
14	.	TRBD2	TRBV27	TRBJ2-1	CASRPGLANNEQFF	TGTGCCAGCAGGCCGGGACTAGCGAACAATGAGCAGTTCTTC
18	.	TRBD1	TRBV28	TRBJ2-6	CASRNRGQASSGANVLTF	TGCGCCAGCAGGAACCGGGGACAGGCGAGCTCTGGGGCCAACGTCCTGACTTTC
16	.	.	TRBV2	TRBJ2-3	CASSDDGDGSVDTQYF	TGTGCCAGCAGTGATGACGGAGATGGCTCGGTAGATACGCAGTATTTT
13	.	.	TRBV6-6	TRBJ2-1	CASSFPANNEQFF	TGTGCCAGCAGTTTTCCAGCCAACAATGAGCAGTTCTTC
16	.	.	TRBV5-5	TRBJ2-5	CASSPVVQSLGETQYF	TGTGCCAGCAGCCCTGTGGTCCAAAGCCTGGGAGAGACCCAGTACTTC
13	.	.	TRBV19	TRBJ2-1	CASGHRSYNEQFF	TGTGCCAGTGGACACCGCTCCTACAATGAGCAGTTCTTC
13	once	.	TRBV27	TRBJ2-7	CASSWNGAYEQYF	TGTGCCAGCAGTTGGAACGGAGCCTACGAGCAGTACTTC
15	.	.	TRBV28	TRBJ1-1	CASSFEGIGNTEAFF	TGTGCCAGCAGTTTTGAGGGGATTGGGAACACTGAAGCTTTCTTT
11	.	.	TRBV30	TRBJ1-1	CAWRLRAEAFF	TGTGCCTGGAGGCTCCGGGCTGAGGCTTTCTTT
13	.	TRBD1	TRBV25-1	TRBJ1-5	CASSESGGQPQHF	TGTGCCAGCAGTGAGTCAGGGGGACAGCCCCAGCATTTT
14	.	TRBD1	TRBV7-6	TRBJ2-3	CASSQGALTDTQYF	TGTGCCAGCAGTCAGGGGGCTTTGACAGATACGCAGTATTTT
15	many	TRBD2	TRBV15	TRBJ2-1	CATSRDRAGGVEQFF	TGTGCCACCAGCAGAGATAGGGCGGGGGGGGTTGAGCAGTTCTTC
15	.	TRBD2	TRBV28	TRBJ2-7	CASSLRGLVTYEQYF	TGTGCCAGCAGTTTACGGGGACTAGTCACCTACGAGCAGTACTTC
16	.	TRBD1	TRBV27	TRBJ2-1	CASSYLTGGALGEQFF	TGTGCCAGCAGTTACCTGACAGGGGGCGCGTTAGGTGAGCAGTTCTTC